Each of the 18 T cell receptor beta chains below was sequenced from the same sample in a study of blood T cell repertoires in COVID-19. TCRdb's copy holds only in-frame clones and misses some; the assay was immunoSEQ multiplex PCR. The sample holds under 150,000 clones, about 85% seen once. The sequenced material came from peripheral blood. These TCRs come from a woman aged 35 to 49 with active or convalescent COVID-19.

This clone came up a few times. This chain joins TRBV18 and TRBJ1-3, with 8 bases fitting TRBD1. V lost 3 bases, J lost 2 bases, and 0 bases stayed unmatched. CDR1 is KGHSH, CDR2 LQKENI, per germline. CDR3 length: 14 residues. The CDR3 region is CASSPTGAGNTIYF. The CDR3 region has the DNA TGTGCCAGCTCACCGACAGGGGCTGGAAACACCATATATTTT.

The chain carries TRBV28 and TRBJ1-4, with D maybe TRBD1 (6 bases). This CDR3 is 16 amino acids long. Germline assignment: CDR1 MDHEN and CDR2 SYDVKM. V was shortened by 5 bases and J by 1 base, with 14 bases between the two germline ends. The CDR3 DNA reads as TGTGCCAGCAGTCCCGCCGCAGGGGTAACTAATGAAAAACTGTTTTTT. Amino acid sequence: CASSPAAGVTNEKLFF.

In DNA form, the CDR3 reads TGTGCCAGCAGGCCCTTTGAGACTAGCGGGGGGGCCCAGTACTTC. This codes for CASRPFETSGGAQYF. The chain recombines TRBV5-6 with TRBJ2-5; 14 bases fit TRBD2. V was pared by 5 bases and J by 9 bases, with 9 bases of the junction left unmatched. Germline assignment: CDR1 SGHDT and CDR2 YYEEEE. The CDR3 length is 15 residues.

The chain employs TRBV3-1 (or the pseudogene TRBV3-2) and TRBJ2-1; 7 bases fit TRBD1. This CDR3 has 17 amino acids. CDR1 is LGHDT and CDR2 is YNNKEL in the germline V gene (reference sequence). Trimming cost V 0 bases and J 7 bases; bases outside gene matches: 12. CDR3 in amino acids: CASSQEGQGVPANEQFF. DNA of the CDR3: TGTGCCAGCAGCCAAGAAGGTCAGGGGGTCCCAGCTAATGAGCAGTTCTTC.

The rearrangement links TRBV11-3 to TRBJ2-1; D gene ambiguous. Between the trimmed V and J ends, which lost 2 bases and 4 bases, there was a span of 15 bases. Germline V gene data show CDR1 as SGHNT and CDR2 as YENEEA. The CDR3 extends over 16 amino acids. The chain's CDR3 is CASSLSSGPLYNEQFF. In nucleotides, the CDR3 is TGTGCCAGCAGCTTATCAAGTGGGCCCCTGTACAATGAGCAGTTCTTC.

This sequence joins TRBV11-2 and TRBJ2-2; D gene ambiguous. Germline CDR1 and CDR2: SGHAT and FQNNGV. The CDR3 totals 14 residues. V lost 2 bases and J lost 1, with 5 bases in between. In DNA, the CDR3 is TGTGCCAGCAGCTTAAGCCTGAACACCGGGGAGCTGTTTTTT. Its protein product is CASSLSLNTGELFF.

This rearrangement joins TRBV5-1 to TRBJ2-3, with D possibly being TRBD1 (6 bases). Germline values: CDR1 SGHRS, CDR2 YFSETQ. This CDR3 region has 17 residues. V was clipped by 2 bases and J by 3 bases, with 19 bases between them. The CDR3 DNA reads as TGCGCCAGCAGCTTTTTTGGTACAACAGGGACAACAGATACGCAGTATTTT. Its translation is CASSFFGTTGTTDTQYF.

This chain connects TRBV3-1 (or the pseudogene TRBV3-2) to TRBJ1-1; a possible D gene is TRBD1 (5 bases). Germline values: CDR1 LGHDT, CDR2 YNNKEL (reference sequence). The germline V and J ends were trimmed by 4 bases and 4 bases, with 13 bases remaining between them. This CDR3 contains 14 residues. For the CDR3, the DNA is TGTGCCAGCAGCCCCCCGGGAGGGGTCACTGAAGCTTTCTTT. Amino acid sequence: CASSPPGGVTEAFF.

The rearrangement links TRBV27 to TRBJ1-1; D gene uncertain. Germline CDR1 and CDR2: MNHEY and SMNVEV (reference sequence). The CDR3 spans 14 residues. V lost 3 bases and J lost 2, with 10 bases in between. Here the CDR3 DNA reads TGTGCCAGCAGTTTGCGCCAGACTAACACTGAAGCTTTCTTT. As protein: CASSLRQTNTEAFF.

J is TRBJ2-1 and V is TRBV5-1; 9 bases map to TRBD1. The CDR3 contains 16 residues. Germline-derived CDR1 and CDR2 are SGHRS and YFSETQ. With V trimmed by 3 bases and J by 6 bases, 10 bases remained unmatched. The CDR3 nucleotides are TGCGCCAGCAGCTCTGATTACAGGGGGCGACCCAATGAGCAGTTCTTC. Its protein is CASSSDYRGRPNEQFF.

The J gene is TRBJ1-6, the V gene TRBV7-9; 10 positions agree with TRBD1. Germline V gives CDR1 SEHNR, CDR2 FQNEAQ (reference sequence). This CDR3 is built from 14 residues. With 5 bases clipped from V and 8 bases from J, the junction kept 3 bases outside the gene matches. The CDR3: CASSPGTGDSPLHF. The CDR3 nucleotides read TGTGCCAGCAGCCCCGGGACAGGGGATTCACCCCTCCACTTT.

V gene TRBV19 combines with J gene TRBJ2-7; 9 bases are a match to TRBD1. After removal of 7 bases from V and 6 bases from J, the junction contained 16 bases not matched to a gene. CDR3 length equals 16 residues. Germline CDR1 and CDR2: LNHDA and SQIVND (reference sequence). CDR3 protein: CASKIDFTGTGSEQYF. The CDR3 DNA sequence: TGTGCCAGTAAGATCGACTTCACCGGGACAGGGTCCGAGCAGTACTTC.

This chain connects TRBV20-1 to TRBJ1-2; TRBD1 matches at 7 bases. Germline CDR1 and CDR2: DFQATT and SNEGSKA (reference sequence). V was clipped by 5 bases and J by 10 bases; unmatched bases: 7. CDR3 size: 11 residues. The CDR3 DNA reads as TGCAGTGCTTACCAACAGGGGTTCTACACCTTC. Translation: CSAYQQGFYTF.

The chain has TRBV19 and TRBJ2-3; 9 positions agree with TRBD1. The CDR3 has 16 residues. The J segment lost 3 bases and the V segment lost 5 bases, leaving 9 bases of the junction unmatched. The germline V gene has CDR1 LNHDA and CDR2 SQIVND (reference sequence). CDR3 amino acids: CASSVYRGRVTDTQYF. The CDR3 DNA reads TGTGCCAGTAGTGTTTACAGGGGGCGCGTTACAGATACGCAGTATTTT. Complete variable domain (other parts from reference TRBV19 and TRBJ2-3): DGGITQSPKYLFRKEGQNVTLSCEQNLNHDAMYWYRQDPGQGLRLIYYSQIVNDFQKGDIAEGYSVSREKKESFPLTVTSAQKNPTAFYLCASSVYRGRVTDTQYFGPGTRLTVL.

The chain combines TRBV7-9 with TRBJ1-2; D uncertain. V was pared by 2 bases and J by 0 bases, with 7 bases between. Germline V gives CDR1 SEHNR, CDR2 FQNEAQ (reference sequence). The CDR3 is 14 amino acids. The CDR3 nucleotides read TGTGCCAGCAGCTTATTAGAACCTAACTATGGCTACACCTTC. It specifies CASSLLEPNYGYTF.

The chain couples TRBV11-2 to TRBJ2-5, with 8 bases aligning to TRBD1. Unmatched junction bases numbered 6, after V lost 2 bases and J lost 1 base. Germline CDR1 reads SGHAT; CDR2 reads FQNNGV. The CDR3 sequence is 16 residues long. In DNA, the CDR3 is TGTGCCAGCAGCTTATCACAGGGGGTAGGCCAAGAGACCCAGTACTTC. Amino acids: CASSLSQGVGQETQYF. The full variable domain, rest sourced from reference TRBV11-2 and TRBJ2-5, is EAGVAQSPRYKIIEKRQSVAFWCNPISGHATLYWYQQILGQGPKLLIQFQNNGVVDDSQLPKDRFSAERLKGVDSTLKIQPAKLEDSAVYLCASSLSQGVGQETQYFGPGTRLLVL.

This clone occurred once. This chain uses TRBV19 with TRBJ2-2; 9 bases agree with TRBD2. Germline CDR1 is LNHDA and CDR2 is SQIVND (reference sequence). With 5 bases clipped from V and 1 base from J, the junction kept 5 bases outside the gene matches. The CDR3 covers 16 residues. CDR3 nucleotide sequence: TGTGCCAGTAGTGATCCTAGCGGGAAGAACACCGGGGAGCTGTTTTTT. It encodes CASSDPSGKNTGELFF.

This chain uses TRBV24-1 with TRBJ2-2; 7 bases are a match to TRBD1. Germline CDR1 is KGHDR and CDR2 is SFDVKD. The CDR3 is made up of 15 amino acids. The ends lost 6 bases at V and 1 base at J; junction bases unmatched: 4. The CDR3 DNA sequence: TGTGCCACCAGTCCAACAGGGGTGAACACCGGGGAGCTGTTTTTT. Protein: CATSPTGVNTGELFF.